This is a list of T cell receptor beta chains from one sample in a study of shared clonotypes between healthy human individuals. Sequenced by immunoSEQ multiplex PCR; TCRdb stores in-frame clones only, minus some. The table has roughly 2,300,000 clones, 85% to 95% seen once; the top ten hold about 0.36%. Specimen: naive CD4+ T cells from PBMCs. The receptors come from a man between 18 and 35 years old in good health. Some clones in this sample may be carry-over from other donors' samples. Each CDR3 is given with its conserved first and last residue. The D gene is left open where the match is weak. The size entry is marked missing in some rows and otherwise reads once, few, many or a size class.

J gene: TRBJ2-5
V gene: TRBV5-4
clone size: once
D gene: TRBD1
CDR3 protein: CASSFGTGGVETQYF
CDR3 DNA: TGTGCCAGCAGCTTTGGGACAGGGGGCGTCGAGACCCAGTACTTC

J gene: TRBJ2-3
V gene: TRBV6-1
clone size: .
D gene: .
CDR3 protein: CASSINFDRAPYF
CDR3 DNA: TGTGCCAGCAGCATAAATTTCGACCGGGCGCCGTATTTT

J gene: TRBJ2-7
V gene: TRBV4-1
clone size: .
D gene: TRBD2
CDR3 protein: CASSQRGEGQEQYF
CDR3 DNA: TGCGCCAGCAGCCAACGGGGGGAAGGTCAAGAGCAGTACTTC

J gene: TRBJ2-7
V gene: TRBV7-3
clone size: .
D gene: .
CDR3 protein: CASSLEARKGPYEQYF
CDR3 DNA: TGTGCCAGCAGCTTAGAGGCGAGAAAGGGCCCTTACGAGCAGTACTTC

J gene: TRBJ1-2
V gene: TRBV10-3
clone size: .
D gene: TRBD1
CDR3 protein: CAISEGTGDYYGYTF
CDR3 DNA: TGTGCCATCAGTGAAGGGACAGGCGACTACTATGGCTACACCTTC

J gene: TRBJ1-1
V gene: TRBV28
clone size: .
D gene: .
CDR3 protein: CASIWPGAFPTEAFF
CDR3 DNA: TGTGCCAGCATCTGGCCGGGAGCATTTCCAACTGAAGCTTTCTTT

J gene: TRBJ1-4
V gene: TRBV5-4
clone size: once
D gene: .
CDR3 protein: CASSLTQGGKLFF
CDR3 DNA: TGTGCCAGCAGCTTGACGCAGGGAGGGAAACTGTTTTTT

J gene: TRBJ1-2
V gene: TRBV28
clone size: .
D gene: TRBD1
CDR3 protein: CASTLPGTGSILYGYTF
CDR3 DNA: TGTGCCAGCACCCTTCCTGGGACAGGGTCTATCCTCTATGGCTACACCTTC

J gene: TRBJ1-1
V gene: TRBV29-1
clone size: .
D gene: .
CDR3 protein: CSASEGNTEAFF
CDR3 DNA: TGCAGCGCAAGCGAGGGGAACACTGAAGCTTTCTTT

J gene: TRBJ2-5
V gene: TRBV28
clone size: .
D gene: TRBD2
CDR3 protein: CASSRTSGSETQYF
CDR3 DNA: TGTGCCAGCAGCCGAACTAGCGGGAGTGAGACCCAGTACTTC

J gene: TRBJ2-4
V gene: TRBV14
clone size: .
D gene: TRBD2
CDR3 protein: CASSQTSGRMQIAKNIQYF
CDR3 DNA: TGTGCCAGCAGCCAAACTAGCGGGAGAATGCAGATAGCCAAAAACATTCAGTACTTC

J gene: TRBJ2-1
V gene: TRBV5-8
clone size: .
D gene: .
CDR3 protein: CASSLPYNEQFF
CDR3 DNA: TGTGCCAGCAGCTTGCCCTACAATGAGCAGTTCTTC

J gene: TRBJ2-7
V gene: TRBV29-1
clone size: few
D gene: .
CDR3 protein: CSVGDSFYEQYF
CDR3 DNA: TGCAGCGTCGGAGACAGTTTCTACGAGCAGTACTTC

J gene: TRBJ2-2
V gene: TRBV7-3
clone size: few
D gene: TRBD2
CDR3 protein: CASREGTSGSTGELFF
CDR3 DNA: TGTGCCAGCAGGGAAGGGACTAGCGGGAGCACCGGGGAGCTGTTTTTT

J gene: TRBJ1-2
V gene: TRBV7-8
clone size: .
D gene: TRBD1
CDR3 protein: CASSQDRGDGYTF
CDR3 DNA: TGTGCCAGCAGCCAAGACAGGGGGGATGGCTACACCTTC

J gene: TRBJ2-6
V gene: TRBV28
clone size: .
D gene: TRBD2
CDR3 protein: CASSWTSGRSSGANVLTF
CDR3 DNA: TGTGCCAGCAGCTGGACTAGCGGGAGGAGCTCTGGGGCCAACGTCCTGACTTTC

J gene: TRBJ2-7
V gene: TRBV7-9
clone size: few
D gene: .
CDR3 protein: CASSLGWGEGMGQYF
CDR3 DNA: TGTGCCAGCAGCTTAGGGTGGGGAGAGGGAATGGGGCAGTACTTC

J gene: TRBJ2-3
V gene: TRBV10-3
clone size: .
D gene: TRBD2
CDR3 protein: CAISRHSLGSLAGGPKDPDTQYF
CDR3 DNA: TGTGCCATCAGCCGCCACTCCCTTGGCTCACTAGCGGGAGGGCCAAAGGACCCAGATACGCAGTATTTT

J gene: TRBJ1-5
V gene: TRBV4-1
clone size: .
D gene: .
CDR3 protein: CASSHPRGLTRSQPQHF
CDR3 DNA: TGCGCCAGCAGCCATCCCCGGGGCCTCACGCGCAGTCAGCCCCAGCATTTT

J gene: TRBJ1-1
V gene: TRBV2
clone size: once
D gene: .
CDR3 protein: CASDRRGTEAFF
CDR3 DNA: TGTGCCAGCGACAGGCGGGGGACTGAAGCTTTCTTT

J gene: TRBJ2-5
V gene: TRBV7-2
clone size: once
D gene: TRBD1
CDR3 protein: CASSSETGRETQYF
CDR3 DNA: TGTGCCAGCAGCTCCGAGACAGGGAGAGAGACCCAGTACTTC

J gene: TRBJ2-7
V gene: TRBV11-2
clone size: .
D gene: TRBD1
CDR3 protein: CASSLIQGAYEQYF
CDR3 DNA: TGTGCCAGCAGCTTAATACAGGGGGCCTACGAGCAGTACTTC

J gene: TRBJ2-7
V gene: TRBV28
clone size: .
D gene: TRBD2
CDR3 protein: CASSSPGLARERYEQYF
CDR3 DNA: TGTGCCAGCAGTTCCCCAGGACTAGCGAGAGAACGTTACGAGCAGTACTTC

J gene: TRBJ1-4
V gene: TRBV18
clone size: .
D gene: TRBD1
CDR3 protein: CASSPKKGAMNEKLFF
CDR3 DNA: TGTGCCAGCTCACCCAAAAAGGGGGCGATGAATGAAAAACTGTTTTTT

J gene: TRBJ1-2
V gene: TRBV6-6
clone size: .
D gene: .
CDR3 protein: CASNANGGQGDYGYTF
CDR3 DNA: TGTGCCAGCAACGCGAATGGGGGGCAGGGAGACTATGGCTACACCTTC

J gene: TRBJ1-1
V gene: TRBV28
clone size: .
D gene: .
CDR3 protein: CASSLLRRFAGLWTEAFF
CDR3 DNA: TGTGCCAGCAGTTTACTCAGGAGGTTCGCGGGGCTATGGACTGAAGCTTTCTTT

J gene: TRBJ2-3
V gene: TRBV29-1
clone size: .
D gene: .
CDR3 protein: CSVSGVDTQYF
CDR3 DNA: TGCAGCGTCTCAGGGGTTGATACGCAGTATTTT

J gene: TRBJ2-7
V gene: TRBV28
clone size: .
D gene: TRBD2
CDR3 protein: CASSLTSGRVYEQYF
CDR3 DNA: TGTGCCAGCAGTTTGACTAGCGGGAGGGTCTACGAGCAGTACTTC

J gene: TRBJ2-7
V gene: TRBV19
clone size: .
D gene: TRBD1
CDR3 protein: CASSVGQGPYEQYF
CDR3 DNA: TGTGCCAGTAGTGTGGGACAGGGGCCCTACGAGCAGTACTTC